Listed here are 29 T cell receptor beta chains from one sample, sequenced in a study of CD8 T cells in ankylosing spondylitis. TCRdb redid the calling of the 5' RACE reads with MiXCR, one entry per CDR3 protein. Among approximately 220,000 distinct CDR3 sequences listed, around 25% were seen once. Input material: blood, either unsorted or a sorted T cell fraction (not recorded which). These receptors were collected from a male donor with ankylosing spondylitis or in good health (not recorded which).

There are many counts of this clonotype. The rearrangement uses TRBV20-1 and TRBJ2-1, with 9 bases that match TRBD2. The CDR3 totals 15 residues. The germline gives CDR1 DFQATT, CDR2 SNEGSKA (reference sequence). V trimming: 6 bases; J trimming: 3 bases; junction bases outside the gene matches: 9. In DNA form, the CDR3 reads TGCAGTGCCCAGTCCGGGACTAGCCTCTACAATGAGCAGTTCTTC. Protein: CSAQSGTSLYNEQFF.

The rearrangement uses TRBV20-1 and TRBJ2-2; 9 nucleotides match TRBD2. Trimming took 7 bases from V and 1 from J; bases not matched to a gene: 4. The CDR3 length is 14 residues. CDR1 is DFQATT, CDR2 SNEGSKA, per germline (reference sequence). The CDR3 spells CSVRSGRNTGELFF. The CDR3 DNA reads TGCAGTGTACGTAGCGGGAGGAACACCGGGGAGCTGTTTTTT.

On this clonotype: One junction end disagrees with the germline gene, perhaps due to a read error. The CDR3 reads CSARVPAQDEQHF. CDR3 in DNA: TGCAGTGCTAGAGTGCCGGCACAGGACGAGCAGCACTTC. This rearrangement joins TRBV20-1 to TRBJ2-7; possible D gene TRBD1, 5 bases. Germline-derived CDR1 and CDR2 are DFQATT and SNEGSKA (reference sequence). The CDR3 sequence is 13 residues long.

Many counts were recorded for this clonotype. The genes are TRBV6-2 or TRBV6-3 and TRBJ1-1; D remains ambiguous. Germline loops: CDR1 MNHEY, CDR2 SVGEGT. The length of the CDR3 is 13 residues. V was cut by 0 bases and J by 0 bases, with 2 bases left in between. The CDR3 spells CASSYSMNTEAFF. In DNA form, the CDR3 reads TGTGCCAGCAGTTACTCGATGAACACTGAAGCTTTCTTT.

The V and J genes are TRBV20-1 and TRBJ2-1; D is possibly TRBD1 or TRBD2 (5 bases each). Trimming took 5 bases from V and 4 from J, leaving 15 bases between them. This CDR3 is 14 amino acids long. Germline CDR1 reads DFQATT; CDR2 reads SNEGSKA (reference sequence). The CDR3 nucleotides are TGCAGTGCTTGGGACGGACTGGCTTACAATGAGCAGTTCTTC. Encoded protein: CSAWDGLAYNEQFF.

V and J are TRBV6-2 or TRBV6-3 and TRBJ2-7; no clear D. This CDR3 spans 13 amino acids. Germline V gene lookup returns CDR1 MNHEY and CDR2 SVGEGT. Between the trimmed V and J ends, which lost 0 bases and 3 bases, there was a span of 6 bases. The chain's CDR3 is CASSYSKGYEQYF. The CDR3 DNA is TGTGCCAGCAGTTACTCGAAGGGCTACGAGCAGTACTTC.

This clonotype turned up a few times. V gene TRBV29-1 combines with J gene TRBJ2-3, with no clear D. The germline V gene encodes CDR1 SQVTM and CDR2 ANQGSEA. Trimming removed 6 bases at V and 4 bases at J, with 8 bases between. CDR3 length equals 11 residues. The CDR3 DNA follows: TGCAGCGTAATAGGTCCAGATACGCAGTATTTT. Amino acid sequence: CSVIGPDTQYF.

This clonotype showed up many times. This chain uses TRBV12-3 or TRBV12-4 with TRBJ2-2; D is unclear. CDR3 length equals 13 residues. V gave up 5 bases and J gave up 4 bases, with 8 bases separating them. The CDR3 nucleotides read TGTGCCAGCAGTCCAATAATCACCGGGGAGCTGTTTTTT. Its protein is CASSPIITGELFF.

This clonotype was found many times. The chain joins TRBV12-3 or TRBV12-4 to TRBJ2-2; D might be TRBD2 (5 bases). This CDR3 is built from 15 residues. V gave up 2 bases and J gave up 2 bases, with 9 bases separating them. As DNA, the CDR3 is TGTGCCAGCAGTTTACGGGGTAGTAACACCGGGGAGCTGTTTTTT. Protein sequence: CASSLRGSNTGELFF.

This chain joins TRBV6-4 and TRBJ2-1; 7 nucleotides agree with TRBD2. The ends lost 5 bases at V and 7 bases at J; junction bases unmatched: 8. The CDR3 is made up of 14 amino acids. The germline gives CDR1 MRHNA, CDR2 SNTAGT. The CDR3, as DNA: TGTGCCAGCAGTCGGGAGGCCATGAGGAATGAGCAGTTCTTC. Its protein is CASSREAMRNEQFF.

This clonotype appeared a few times. This chain connects TRBV10-3 to TRBJ2-1; TRBD2 matches 11 bases. The CDR3 has 15 residues. Per the germline V gene, CDR1 is ENHRY and CDR2 is SYGVKD. J gave up 7 bases and V 1 base, and 3 bases lay outside the gene matches. In nucleotides, the CDR3 is TGTGCCATCAGTGAGTTAACTAGCGGGAGAAATGAGCAGTTCTTC. Its translation: CAISELTSGRNEQFF.

The chain combines TRBV4-2 with TRBJ2-1, with TRBD2 matching over 12 bases. J lost 5 bases, V lost 3 bases, and 5 bases had no gene match. Germline CDR1 and CDR2: LGHNA and YNFKEQ. The CDR3 extends over 16 amino acids. The chain's CDR3 is CASSQTSGSGNNEQFF. The CDR3 bases are TGTGCCAGCAGCCAGACTAGCGGGAGTGGGAACAATGAGCAGTTCTTC.

This clonotype was observed many times. The V call is TRBV24-1, the J call TRBJ2-3, with a tentative D call TRBD1 (6 bases). This CDR3 is built from 13 residues. Deletions cut 9 bases from V and 1 base from J, with 10 bases between. CDR1 and CDR2 (germline): KGHDR, SFDVKD. The CDR3 sequence: CATARTGTDTQYF. As DNA, the CDR3 is TGTGCCACCGCCAGGACAGGCACAGATACGCAGTATTTT.

There are many counts of this clonotype. This sequence joins TRBV20-1 and TRBJ2-2; D possibly matches TRBD1 or TRBD2 (6 bases each). Germline values: CDR1 DFQATT, CDR2 SNEGSKA (reference sequence). This CDR3 is 15 amino acids long. V was cut by 6 bases and J by 1 base, with 15 bases left in between. DNA for the CDR3: TGCAGTGCCCTCTTAGGGGGGAGGAACACCGGGGAGCTGTTTTTT. As protein: CSALLGGRNTGELFF.

This clonotype was found many times. The V and J genes are TRBV12-3 or TRBV12-4 and TRBJ2-7, with D tentatively TRBD1 (6 bases). The V end was cut by 0 bases, the J end by 3 bases, with 15 bases between. The CDR3 is 16 amino acids. The DNA of the CDR3 is TGTGCCAGCAGTTTAGCGCAGCCAGGGGCTAGCTACGAGCAGTACTTC. Translating gives CASSLAQPGASYEQYF.

This clonotype appeared a few times. The chain has TRBV20-1 and TRBJ1-1, with D uncertain. This CDR3 is 11 amino acids long. The germline gives CDR1 DFQATT, CDR2 SNEGSKA (reference sequence). Trimming removed 6 bases from V and 8 bases from J, with 13 bases in between. The CDR3 DNA reads TGCAGTGCACCGACCCTCGAAGAAGCTTTCTTT. Its protein product is CSAPTLEEAFF.

This clonotype showed up just a few times. This chain joins TRBV27 and TRBJ1-2, with 9 positions matching TRBD1. This CDR3 is 16 amino acids long. Unmatched junction bases numbered 12, after V lost 6 bases and J lost 4 bases. The germline V gene encodes CDR1 MNHEY and CDR2 SMNVEV (reference sequence). The CDR3 spells CASSTLSGTGFYGYTF. CDR3 bases: TGTGCCAGCAGCACACTATCCGGGACAGGGTTCTATGGCTACACCTTC.

The V gene is TRBV4-2, the J gene TRBJ2-5; 10 bases match TRBD2. Germline V CDR1 and CDR2: LGHNA, YNFKEQ. V trimming: 0 bases; J trimming: 3 bases; junction bases outside the gene matches: 10. The CDR3 runs 18 residues. In nucleotides, the CDR3 is TGTGCCAGCAGCCAAGATATGGTAGCGGGAGGTTTGAAAGAGACCCAGTACTTC. Protein sequence: CASSQDMVAGGLKETQYF.

At least ten counts were recorded for this clonotype. The chain recombines TRBV20-1 with TRBJ2-3; D gene ambiguous. Germline values: CDR1 DFQATT, CDR2 SNEGSKA (reference sequence). CDR3 size: 13 residues. V was trimmed by 0 bases and J by 4 bases, leaving 8 bases between them. The CDR3 DNA reads as TGCAGTGCTAGAGAGAACGGAGCAGATACGCAGTATTTT. This sequence encodes CSARENGADTQYF.

This clonotype is labeled as medium-sized (0.01 to 0.1%). This chain connects TRBV29-1 to TRBJ2-3; unclear D gene. Germline CDR1 is SQVTM and CDR2 is ANQGSEA. Trimming stripped 4 bases from V and 4 bases from J, with 12 bases between. The length of the CDR3 is 13 residues. CDR3 sequence: CSVALTVADTQYF. The CDR3 DNA sequence: TGCAGCGTTGCCCTCACGGTGGCAGATACGCAGTATTTT.

This clonotype has at least ten counts. The rearrangement joins TRBV12-5 to TRBJ1-5, with unresolved D. Germline values: CDR1 LGHNT, CDR2 FRNRAP. The CDR3 is 16 amino acids. Trimming took off 0 bases at V and 6 bases at J, with 15 bases between the two ends. CDR3 sequence reads: CASGLVEPGRTQPQHF. CDR3 bases: TGTGCTAGTGGTTTGGTAGAGCCCGGAAGGACTCAGCCCCAGCATTTT.

A few counts support this clonotype. The chain joins TRBV20-1 to TRBJ2-7; D ambiguous. Trimming took 0 bases from V and 2 from J, leaving 14 bases between them. The CDR3 totals 15 residues. Germline V gene sequence: CDR1 DFQATT, CDR2 SNEGSKA (reference sequence). The CDR3 loop reads CSARDSVSPTYEQYF. The CDR3 DNA sequence: TGCAGTGCTAGAGATTCAGTTAGCCCAACCTACGAGCAGTACTTC.

This clonotype was recorded many times. This sequence joins TRBV10-3 and TRBJ2-3; TRBD1 aligns across 9 bases. CDR3 size: 15 residues. CDR1 ENHRY and CDR2 SYGVKD come from the germline V gene. The junction had 4 bases not matched to a gene; V was cut back by 6 bases and J by 0 bases. The CDR3 loop is CAIRGTGLSTDTQYF. The CDR3 DNA reads TGTGCCATCAGGGGGACAGGGCTTAGCACAGATACGCAGTATTTT.

The sample holds many counts of this clonotype. The chain has TRBV12-3 or TRBV12-4 and TRBJ1-5; D not resolved. The ends were cut back, 7 bases at V and 2 bases at J, with 12 bases in the middle. CDR3 length: 14 amino acids. CDR3: CASKIDIGNQPQHF. CDR3 DNA: TGTGCCAGCAAGATCGACATAGGCAATCAGCCCCAGCATTTT.

Of note for this clonotype: This may come from a read error, since a much larger clone is one base off. The V and J genes are TRBV5-1 and TRBJ2-5, with 9 nucleotides matching TRBD1. Germline CDR1 is SGHRS and CDR2 is YFSETQ. The CDR3 contains 14 residues. The CDR3: CASRGTGPQEPQYF. CDR3 coding DNA: TGCGCCAGCAGAGGGACAGGGCCCCAAGAGCCCCAGTACTTC.

This clonotype came up many times. The J gene is TRBJ2-4, the V gene TRBV3-1, with D unclear. Per germline, CDR1 LGHDT and CDR2 YNNKEL (reference sequence). V was trimmed by 0 bases and J by 1 base, leaving 13 bases between them. The CDR3 totals 17 residues. CDR3 in amino acids: CASSQDRSGWAKNIQYF. CDR3 DNA sequence: TGTGCCAGCAGCCAAGATAGGTCGGGTTGGGCCAAAAACATTCAGTACTTC.

This clonotype was seen a few times. This chain connects TRBV5-1 to TRBJ2-1, with 13 bases identical to TRBD2. CDR3 length: 16 amino acids. Trimming cost V 3 bases and J 6 bases; bases outside gene matches: 6. Germline-derived CDR1 and CDR2 are SGHRS and YFSETQ. The CDR3 DNA is TGCGCCAGCAGCTGGAGGACTAGCGGGAGTCGCAATGAGCAGTTCTTC. As protein: CASSWRTSGSRNEQFF. Looking up the rest from reference TRBV5-1 and TRBJ2-1 gives the full variable domain: KAGVTQTPRYLIKTRGQQVTLSCSPISGHRSVSWYQQTPGQGLQFLFEYFSETQRNKGNFPGRFSGRQFSNSRSEMNVSTLELGDSALYLCASSWRTSGSRNEQFFGPGTRLTVL.

This clonotype was observed at least ten times. The chain joins TRBV5-1 to TRBJ1-2, with D unresolved. The CDR3 has 13 residues. Germline assignment: CDR1 SGHRS and CDR2 YFSETQ. V lost 5 bases to trimming and J lost 4 bases, with 12 bases between them. DNA of the CDR3: TGCGCCAGCAGGGGTACAGTGACCTATGGCTACACCTTC. It translates to CASRGTVTYGYTF.

This rearrangement joins TRBV30 to TRBJ1-1; D is uncertain. CDR3 length equals 11 residues. Germline CDR1 is GTSNPN and CDR2 is SVGIG (reference sequence). V was clipped by 4 bases and J by 0 bases, with 3 bases between them. The CDR3 is CAWTLNTEAFF. The CDR3 DNA reads TGTGCCTGGACCCTGAACACTGAAGCTTTCTTT.